The present entry profiles one T cell receptor beta chain with its context. The record originates from a study of blood T cell repertoires in COVID-19. Trimming took 5 bases from V and 7 from J; bases not matched to a gene: 7. The CDR3 has 14 amino acids. Per germline, CDR1 SGHTA and CDR2 FQGTGA. The assay was immunoSEQ multiplex PCR, and TCRdb's table has in-frame clones only and misses some. The table shows about 120,000 clones, with approximately 82% occurring only once. The chain is built from TRBV7-3 and TRBJ1-1; the match to TRBD1 covers 10 bases. The source material was peripheral blood. The TCR originated in a man aged 30-40 years with acute or convalescent COVID-19. The CDR3: CASSPGTGAREAFF. CDR3 bases: TGTGCCAGCAGCCCCGGGACAGGGGCTCGTGAAGCTTTCTTT. Supplemented by reference TRBV7-3 and TRBJ1-1, the full variable domain reads GAGVSQTPSNKVTEKGKYVELRCDPISGHTALYWYRQSLGQGPEFLIYFQGTGAADDSGLPNDRFFAVRPEGSVSTLKIQRTERGDSAVYLCASSPGTGAREAFFGQGTRLTVV.